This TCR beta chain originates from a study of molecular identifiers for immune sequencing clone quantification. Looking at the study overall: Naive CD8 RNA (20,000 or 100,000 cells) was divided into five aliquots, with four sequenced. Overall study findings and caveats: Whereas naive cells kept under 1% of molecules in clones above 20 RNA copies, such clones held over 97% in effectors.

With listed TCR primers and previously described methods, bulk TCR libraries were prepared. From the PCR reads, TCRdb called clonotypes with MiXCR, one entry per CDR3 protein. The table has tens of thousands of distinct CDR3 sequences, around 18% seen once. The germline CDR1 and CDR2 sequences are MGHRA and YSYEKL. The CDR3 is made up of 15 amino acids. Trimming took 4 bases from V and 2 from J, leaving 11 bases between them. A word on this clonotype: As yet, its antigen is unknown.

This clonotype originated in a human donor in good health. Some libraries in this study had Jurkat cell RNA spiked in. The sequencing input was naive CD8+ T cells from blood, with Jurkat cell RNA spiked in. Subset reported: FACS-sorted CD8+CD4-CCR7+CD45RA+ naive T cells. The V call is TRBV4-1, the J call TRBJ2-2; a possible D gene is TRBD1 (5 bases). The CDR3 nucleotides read TGCGCCAGCAGCCCAGGCGACAGAAACACCGGGGAGCTGTTTTTT. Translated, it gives CASSPGDRNTGELFF.